This T cell receptor (beta chain) was obtained from a study of early T cells in non-severe SARS-CoV-2 infection. This clonotype was seen repeatedly, ten times or more. V trimming: 5 bases; J trimming: 4 bases; junction bases outside the gene matches: 7. This CDR3 has 15 amino acids. Germline CDR1 is SGHAT and CDR2 is FQNNGV. The library protocol tagged individual cDNA molecules with unique molecular identifiers. MiXCR, run by TCRdb on the 5' RACE reads, gives a single entry per CDR3 protein. The sample has about 83,000 distinct CDR3 sequences; roughly a tenth are singletons. The TCR was taken from an adult who was a healthcare worker with PCR-confirmed SARS-CoV-2 infection or an uninfected control (not recorded which). This sample comprised whole blood, obtained at baseline. The V and J genes are TRBV11-2 and TRBJ2-2; TRBD2 aligns across 7 bases. CDR3 sequence: CASSTSGGPTGELFF. The CDR3, as DNA: TGTGCCAGCAGCACCTCGGGAGGACCCACCGGGGAGCTGTTTTTT.